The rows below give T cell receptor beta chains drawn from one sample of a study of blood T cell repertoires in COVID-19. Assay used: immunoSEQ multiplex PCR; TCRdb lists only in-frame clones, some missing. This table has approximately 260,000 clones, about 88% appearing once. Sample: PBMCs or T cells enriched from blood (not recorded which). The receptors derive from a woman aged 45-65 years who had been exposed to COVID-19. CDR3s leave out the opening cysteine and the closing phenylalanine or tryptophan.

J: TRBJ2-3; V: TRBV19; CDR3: ASSIGQAADTQY
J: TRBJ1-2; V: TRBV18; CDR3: ASSPDSVYGYT
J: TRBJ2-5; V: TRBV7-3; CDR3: ASSSGETQY
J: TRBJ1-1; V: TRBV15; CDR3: ATAGQTNTEAF
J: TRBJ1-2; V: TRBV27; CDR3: ASSPPTGYGYT
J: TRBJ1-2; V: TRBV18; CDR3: ASSLGGDRGYT
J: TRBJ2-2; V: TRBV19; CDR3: ASRWTSGGPGRTGELF
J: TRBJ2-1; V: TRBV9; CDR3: ASSVAGTVSYNEQF
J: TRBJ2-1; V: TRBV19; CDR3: ASSPSGQGTYNEQF
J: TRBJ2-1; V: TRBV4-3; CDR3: ASSQDSEPPYNEQF
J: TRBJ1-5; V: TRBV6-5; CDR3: ASSLSRDNQPQH
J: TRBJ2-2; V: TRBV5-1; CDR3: ASSPTGSGTGELF
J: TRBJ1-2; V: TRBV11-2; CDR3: ASSLDRAGAYGYT
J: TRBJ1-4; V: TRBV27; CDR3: ASSLLSDRGEKLF
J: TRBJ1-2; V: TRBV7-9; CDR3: ASSQTGTDGYT
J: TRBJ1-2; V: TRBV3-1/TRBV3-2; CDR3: ASSLQTGSYGYT
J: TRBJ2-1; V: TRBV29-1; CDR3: SVDIRTGMDEQF
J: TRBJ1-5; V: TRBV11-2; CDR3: ASSSSQQQPQH
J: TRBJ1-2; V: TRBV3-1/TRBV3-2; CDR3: ASSQAPPTGEDGYT
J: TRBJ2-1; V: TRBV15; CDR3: ATSRGAGDNEQF
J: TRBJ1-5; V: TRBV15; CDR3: ATSTRGQGAWSNQPQH
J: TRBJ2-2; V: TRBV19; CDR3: ASTQGWNTGELF
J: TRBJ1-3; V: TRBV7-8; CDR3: ASSRGTPTSGNTIY
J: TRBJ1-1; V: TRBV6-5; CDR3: ASSLQGRRNTEAF
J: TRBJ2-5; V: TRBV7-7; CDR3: ASSAQGGSETQY
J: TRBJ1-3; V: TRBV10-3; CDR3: AITPNNRNTIY
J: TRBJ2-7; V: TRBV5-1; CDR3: ASSPTSGGDKQY
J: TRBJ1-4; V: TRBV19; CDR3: ASKGWGDNEKLF
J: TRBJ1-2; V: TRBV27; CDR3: ASSLSSVNYGYT
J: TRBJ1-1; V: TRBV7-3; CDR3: ASSHRATEAF
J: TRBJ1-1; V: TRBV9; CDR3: ASSVGHSNTEAF
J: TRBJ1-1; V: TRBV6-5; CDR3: ASSHIIRAAEAF
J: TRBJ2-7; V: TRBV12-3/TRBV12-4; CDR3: ASSFGDGGEQY
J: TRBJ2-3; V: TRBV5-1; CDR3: ASGTSGGVDTQY
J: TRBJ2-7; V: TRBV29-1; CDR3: SVGGEQY
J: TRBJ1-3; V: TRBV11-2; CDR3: ASSLEGTGGNTIY
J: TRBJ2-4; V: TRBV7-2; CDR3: ASSEQGGGNIQY
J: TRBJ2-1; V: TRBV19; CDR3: ASSIEHRGRDNEQF
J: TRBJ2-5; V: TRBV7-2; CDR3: ASSLLERREETQY
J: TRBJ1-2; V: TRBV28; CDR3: ASSGGQANYGYT
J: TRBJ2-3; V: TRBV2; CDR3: ASSEQAGRTDTQY
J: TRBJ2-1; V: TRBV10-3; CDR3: AIRTGASYNEQF